This T cell receptor beta chain was observed in a study of cytomegalovirus exposure and HLA in healthy donors. Study as a whole: Genotyping of roughly 400 donors showed that around 81% belonged to the Caucasian-associated ancestry cluster.

V shed 5 bases and J shed 2 bases, with 12 bases lying between them. CDR3 length equals 15 residues. Germline V lookup: CDR1 SNHLY, CDR2 FYNNEI. Use of 60 Vbeta and 13 Jbeta primers characterized the PCR. The authors' processing: Later analysis identified some 88 million unique TCR beta chains, about 10 million shared. This table comes from immunoSEQ multiplex PCR, and its TCRdb copy is limited to in-frame clones, with some not included. V and J calls and clone size are given by that table; D and trimming were obtained from the DNA. The sample lists fewer than 200,000 clones, approximately 70% seen once, with around 1.9% in the top ten.

Sequencing was done on a sample of PBMCs. The genes are TRBV2 and TRBJ2-2; D unclear. The sequence derives from a woman younger than 45 in good health and CMV-seronegative. The CDR3 DNA follows: TGTGCCAGCAGTAGAACAGACATTAACACCGGGGAGCTGTTTTTT. Residues: CASSRTDINTGELFF.